The 27 T cell receptor beta chains listed next were all sequenced from one sample in a study of T cell responses to AZD1222 COVID-19 vaccine (dated by TCRdb to the early 2020s). This specimen's time point label, interpreted: baseline before first vaccination. Libraries came from the immunoSEQ multiplex PCR assay. What TCRdb holds here is the immuneACCESS table cut down to in-frame rearrangements. Part of the clones is not present; checked against another copy, under half of the missing clones reflect an unresolved V gene, and the others are unexplained. Here the sample has around 120,000 clones; around 90% occur a single time. The top ten hold under 3.5% of the sample. Material: peripheral blood, obtained on day 0 of AZD1222 vaccination. Receptors were obtained from an adult in good health.

The V gene is TRBV27, the J gene TRBJ2-7; 7 bases fit TRBD2. The CDR3 extends over 14 amino acids. Unmatched junction bases numbered 10, after V lost 5 bases and J lost 6 bases. In germline, CDR1 is MNHEY, CDR2 SMNVEV (reference sequence). The CDR3 DNA follows: TGTGCCAGCAGTCTCGATAGGACTAGAAGCGAGCAGTACTTC. This codes for CASSLDRTRSEQYF.

The rearrangement links TRBV12-3 or TRBV12-4 to TRBJ1-1, with TRBD1 identical over 9 bases. Trimming took 6 bases from V and 11 from J; bases not matched to a gene: 10. The CDR3 extends over 13 amino acids. CDR3 sequence: CASRPGQGRVAFF. The CDR3 coding sequence is TGTGCCAGCAGACCCGGACAGGGGCGGGTGGCTTTCTTT.

V and J are TRBV5-1 and TRBJ1-1; D unresolved. Germline V gene sequence: CDR1 SGHRS, CDR2 YFSETQ. CDR3 length: 14 residues. V lost 0 bases, J lost 0 bases, and 6 bases lay in between. The CDR3 nucleotides are TGCGCCAGCAGCTTGGGGGAGCTGAACACTGAAGCTTTCTTT. Translation: CASSLGELNTEAFF.

V gene TRBV29-1 combines with J gene TRBJ2-3; no clear D. Trimming took 4 bases from V and 1 from J, leaving 9 bases between them. The CDR3 is 13 residues long. Germline V gene sequence: CDR1 SQVTM, CDR2 ANQGSEA. This CDR3 is CSVGVARTDTQYF. The CDR3 region has the DNA TGCAGCGTTGGGGTGGCCCGCACAGATACGCAGTATTTT.

This chain uses TRBV15 with TRBJ2-7; TRBD1 is a possible D gene (6 bases). The germline V and J ends were trimmed by 5 bases and 3 bases, with 14 bases remaining between them. The CDR3 runs 14 residues. Germline assignment: CDR1 LNHNV and CDR2 YYDKDF (reference sequence). As DNA, the CDR3 is TGTGCCACCAGCGCAAGAAAGGACAGCTACGAGCAGTACTTC. Amino acids: CATSARKDSYEQYF. The full variable domain, rest sourced from reference TRBV15 and TRBJ2-7, is DAMVIQNPRYQVTQFGKPVTLSCSQTLNHNVMYWYQQKSSQAPKLLFHYYDKDFNNEADTPDNFQSRRPNTSFCFLDIRSPGLGDTAMYLCATSARKDSYEQYFGPGTRLTVT.

The gene calls are TRBV7-9 and TRBJ1-6; D possibly corresponds to TRBD1 (5 bases). CDR3 length: 16 amino acids. The V and J ends lost 2 bases and 9 bases respectively, with 17 bases between them. Germline V gives CDR1 SEHNR, CDR2 FQNEAQ (reference sequence). The CDR3 bases are TGTGCCAGCAGCTTAAAAATCGGCAGGGAGGGTTCACCCCTCCACTTT. Residues: CASSLKIGREGSPLHF.

This sequence joins TRBV28 and TRBJ1-4, with D tentatively TRBD1 (5 bases). This CDR3 has 15 residues. Trimming removed 5 bases from V and 8 bases from J, with 18 bases in between. Germline-derived CDR1 and CDR2 are MDHEN and SYDVKM. The CDR3 loop reads CASSNRDLKREKLFF. As DNA, the CDR3 is TGTGCCAGCAGTAACCGGGACTTAAAGCGGGAAAAACTGTTTTTT. The entire variable domain, with the rest obtained from reference TRBV28 and TRBJ1-4, is as follows: DVKVTQSSRYLVKRTGEKVFLECVQDMDHENMFWYRQDPGLGLRLIYFSYDVKMKEKGDIPEGYSVSREKKERFSLILESASTNQTSMYLCASSNRDLKREKLFFGSGTQLSVL.

This chain uses TRBV4-3 with TRBJ1-2, with 7 bases identical to TRBD1. V lost 1 base and J lost 2; bases outside the gene matches: 10. The CDR3 spans 17 residues. Germline assignment: CDR1 LGHNA and CDR2 YSLEER. CDR3 sequence (DNA): TGCGCCAGCAGCCAAGGTTGGGCAGGGGGAAAGAACTATGGCTACACCTTC. It is translated as CASSQGWAGGKNYGYTF.

The rearrangement joins TRBV7-2 to TRBJ2-5; tentative D call: TRBD1 (6 bases). The CDR3 consists of 16 residues. V shed 3 bases and J shed 3 bases, with 17 bases lying between them. CDR1 is SGHTA, CDR2 FQGNSA, per germline. CDR3 in amino acids: CASSLFRAGEEETQYF. The CDR3 bases are TGTGCCAGCAGCTTGTTCCGAGCAGGGGAAGAAGAGACCCAGTACTTC.

The chain combines TRBV12-3 or TRBV12-4 with TRBJ2-7; weak D call: TRBD2 (6 bases). V was cut by 6 bases and J by 6 bases, with 15 bases left in between. This CDR3 contains 13 residues. The CDR3 nucleotides are TGTGCCAGCAGCCGCATCGGGGGTGGCGAGCAGTACTTC. It specifies CASSRIGGGEQYF.

This clone was recorded only once. This chain joins TRBV1 and TRBJ2-1; the table's D call, TRBD2, has no DNA check behind it. TRBV1 is labeled a pseudogene. This CDR3 contains 16 residues. CDR3 DNA: TGCACCAGCAGCCGCGGGGTGAGATCCTCCTACAATGAGCAGTTCTTC. Translation: CTSSRGVRSSYNEQFF.

This clone was seen just once. The rearrangement links TRBV5-1 to TRBJ2-3; either TRBD1 or TRBD2 may supply D (8 bases each). Trimming cost V 4 bases and J 4 bases, with 19 bases left between them. The CDR3 runs 16 residues. The germline CDR1 and CDR2 sequences are SGHRS and YFSETQ. For the CDR3, the DNA is TGCGCCAGCAGCCAGGGGGCGGGAGGTTCCGCAGATACGCAGTATTTT. Amino acid sequence: CASSQGAGGSADTQYF.

The sample holds one count of this clone. V usage is TRBV7-2 and J usage is TRBJ1-1; unclear D gene. The CDR3 runs to 16 residues. Per the germline V gene, CDR1 is SGHTA and CDR2 is FQGNSA. V was pared by 0 bases and J by 0 bases, with 11 bases between. For the CDR3, the DNA is TGTGCCAGCAGCTTAGCCGTGAGCACTATGAACACTGAAGCTTTCTTT. Its translation is CASSLAVSTMNTEAFF.

The V and J genes are TRBV2 and TRBJ2-3; D is perhaps TRBD2 (6 bases). Germline CDR1 is SNHLY and CDR2 is FYNNEI. The CDR3 extends over 15 amino acids. V was trimmed by 2 bases and J by 2 bases, leaving 11 bases between them. CDR3 sequence: CASSERESATDTQYF. The CDR3 nucleotides are TGTGCCAGCAGTGAACGGGAGAGCGCCACAGATACGCAGTATTTT.

The rearrangement links TRBV6-1 to TRBJ1-2; no clear D. The ends were cut back, 1 base at V and 2 bases at J, with 11 bases in the middle. Germline V gives CDR1 MNHNS, CDR2 SASEGT. The CDR3 is made up of 15 amino acids. CDR3 DNA: TGTGCCAGCAGTGAAGGGGTCCGACAAAACTATGGCTACACCTTC. This codes for CASSEGVRQNYGYTF.

The rearrangement joins TRBV12-5 to TRBJ1-2; unclear D gene. Germline V lookup: CDR1 LGHNT, CDR2 FRNRAP. The CDR3 runs 16 residues. Trimming took 0 bases from V and 8 from J, leaving 19 bases between them. For the CDR3, the DNA is TGTGCTAGTGGTTTGGTAGCCGCGTGGGTTAGTGGAGGCTACACCTTC. It is translated as CASGLVAAWVSGGYTF.

Here the CDR3 reads CASRLGSGTANNSPLHF. In DNA form, the CDR3 reads TGCGCCAGCAGGCTCGGCTCCGGGACTGCAAATAATTCACCCCTCCACTTT. The chain couples TRBV5-1 to TRBJ1-6, with a tentative D call TRBD1 (5 bases). V dropped 5 bases and J dropped 5 bases, with 20 bases sitting between them. The germline gives CDR1 SGHRS, CDR2 YFSETQ. This CDR3 has 17 residues. Full variable domain (remainder filled in from reference TRBV5-1 and TRBJ1-6): KAGVTQTPRYLIKTRGQQVTLSCSPISGHRSVSWYQQTPGQGLQFLFEYFSETQRNKGNFPGRFSGRQFSNSRSEMNVSTLELGDSALYLCASRLGSGTANNSPLHFGNGTRLTVT.

As DNA, the CDR3 is TGCGCCAGCAGCCAAGCCCCAAAGGTTCCGGGTGCAACTAATGAAAAACTGTTTTTT. Translating gives CASSQAPKVPGATNEKLFF. The chain employs TRBV4-1 and TRBJ1-4; D unresolved. In germline, CDR1 is MGHRA, CDR2 YSYEKL. V gave up 1 base and J gave up 0 bases, with 18 bases separating them. This CDR3 contains 19 residues.

Here the CDR3 DNA reads TGTGCCAGCAGCTTGGAACCAATTACGGATGACGAGCAGTACTTC. Its protein is CASSLEPITDDEQYF. This chain uses TRBV5-4 with TRBJ2-7; no firm D call. The CDR3 length is 15 residues. Trimming took off 0 bases at V and 5 bases at J, with 15 bases between the two ends. CDR1 SGHNT and CDR2 YYREEE come from the germline V gene (reference sequence).

This chain connects TRBV5-5 to TRBJ1-2; D ambiguous. Germline values: CDR1 SGHKS, CDR2 YYEKEE (reference sequence). CDR3 length: 14 residues. With 1 base removed from V and 4 bases from J, the gap between germline ends came to 11 bases. As DNA, the CDR3 is TGTGCCAGCAGCTTGACAGTGCTTTCCTATGGCTACACCTTC. It is translated as CASSLTVLSYGYTF.

Here the CDR3 DNA reads TGTGCCAGCAGTTACTTACTAGCGGGAGATACGCAGTATTTT. It is translated as CASSYLLAGDTQYF. This sequence joins TRBV6-6 and TRBJ2-3, with 9 bases identical to TRBD2. Trimming at V came to 1 base and at J to 5 bases, leaving 1 base not matched to a gene. The CDR3 runs 14 residues. Looked up from germline, CDR1 is MNHNY and CDR2 is SVGAGI (reference sequence).

The gene calls are TRBV19 and TRBJ2-2; 7 bases align to TRBD1. The CDR3 sequence is 15 residues long. V lost 1 base and J lost 6; bases outside the gene matches: 5. CDR1 is LNHDA, CDR2 SQIVND, per germline (reference sequence). The CDR3 nucleotides read TGTGCCAGTAGTATAGCCTGGCAGGGGGCCGGGGAGCTGTTTTTT. Amino acids: CASSIAWQGAGELFF.

V usage is TRBV6-5 and J usage is TRBJ2-7, with TRBD1 as a possible D gene (6 bases). CDR3 length: 12 amino acids. Trimming left V 5 bases short and J 3 bases short, with 8 bases between. Germline CDR1 is MNHEY and CDR2 is SVGAGI. The CDR3 DNA reads as TGTGCCAGCAGTAGACAGGACTACGAGCAGTACTTC. Amino acid sequence: CASSRQDYEQYF.

The chain carries TRBV7-9 and TRBJ1-2; no clear D gene. The germline CDR1 and CDR2 sequences are SEHNR and FQNEAQ (reference sequence). The CDR3 has 15 amino acids. Trimming pared 5 bases from V and 7 bases from J, leaving 20 bases between. The CDR3 loop is CASSPASSPFSGYTF. The CDR3 nucleotides are TGTGCCAGCAGCCCGGCCTCGTCCCCCTTCAGTGGCTACACCTTC.

The chain joins TRBV7-8 to TRBJ1-2; D remains unclear. Germline V gene sequence: CDR1 SGHVS, CDR2 FQNEAQ. This CDR3 has 13 amino acids. V dropped 0 bases and J dropped 4 bases, with 6 bases sitting between them. CDR3: CASSLARSYGYTF. CDR3 DNA sequence: TGTGCCAGCAGCTTAGCCCGCAGCTATGGCTACACCTTC.

CDR3: CATSDFQGYGYTF. DNA of the CDR3: TGTGCCACCAGTGATTTTCAGGGGTATGGCTACACCTTC. V usage is TRBV24-1 and J usage is TRBJ1-2, with D possibly TRBD1 on 6 matching bases. Looked up from germline, CDR1 is KGHDR and CDR2 is SFDVKD. V gave up 1 base and J gave up 5 bases, with 7 bases separating them. The length of the CDR3 is 13 residues.

This chain uses TRBV9 with TRBJ2-6; D remains ambiguous. V was cut by 3 bases and J by 0 bases, with 7 bases left in between. The CDR3 runs 15 residues. Germline V lookup: CDR1 SGDLS, CDR2 YYNGEE. In DNA, the CDR3 is TGTGCCAGCAGCGAGATTCCCTCTGGGGCCAACGTCCTGACTTTC. Translated: CASSEIPSGANVLTF.